One and the same sample provided the 13 T cell receptor beta chains below, sequenced in a study of T-cell reconstitution after alpha-beta-depleted transplantation in children (dated by TCRdb to the mid-2010s). The library relied on PCR. TCRdb lists the instrument as Illumina HiSeq 2500. TCR libraries were prepared with molecular barcoding, using unique molecular identifiers to normalize TCRbeta repertoire quantification. The public reads were run again by TCRdb, first through fastp at Q25 and then through MiXCR, and only productive beta chains were kept. Each entry merges the rows of one CDR3 protein and shows their most common DNA and genes. In this sample the table shows hundreds of thousands of distinct CDR3 sequences, nearly 10% of which occur a single time. The ten largest make up around 9.1% of the sample. Sequenced material: PBMCs from the stem cell graft donor, taken from the stem cell graft. All receptors come from a human donor who donated a stem cell graft to a child with SCID.

This clonotype appeared a few times. The chain uses TRBV5-1 and TRBJ1-6; D call uncertain. CDR1 SGHRS and CDR2 YFSETQ come from the germline V gene. The germline V and J ends were trimmed by 0 bases and 0 bases, with 7 bases remaining between them. The CDR3 totals 16 residues. This chain's CDR3 is CASSLEVSSYNSPLHF. Here the CDR3 DNA reads TGCGCCAGCAGCTTGGAAGTGAGCTCCTATAATTCACCCCTCCACTTT. Drawing the rest from reference TRBV5-1 and TRBJ1-6, the complete variable domain is KAGVTQTPRYLIKTRGQQVTLSCSPISGHRSVSWYQQTPGQGLQFLFEYFSETQRNKGNFPGRFSGRQFSNSRSEMNVSTLELGDSALYLCASSLEVSSYNSPLHFGNGTRLTVT.

The chain couples TRBV7-1 to TRBJ2-3; D ambiguous. TRBV7-1 has ORF status, its function being uncertain. This CDR3 has 13 amino acids. V lost 10 bases, J lost 2 bases, and 13 bases lay in between. The CDR3 nucleotides read TGTGCCATGAGCTCTGGCCCCACAGATACGCAGTATTTT. It specifies CAMSSGPTDTQYF.

This chain joins TRBV27 and TRBJ2-5; 12 nucleotides line up with TRBD1. The ends lost 3 bases at V and 2 bases at J; junction bases unmatched: 10. The CDR3 has 18 amino acids. CDR1 and CDR2 from the germline V gene are MNHEY and SMNVEV (reference sequence). The CDR3 region has the DNA TGTGCCAGCAGTTTCATGGGACAGGGGGCTGGAGGGCAAGAGACCCAGTACTTC. This gives the protein CASSFMGQGAGGQETQYF.

The rearrangement joins TRBV5-1 to TRBJ1-1; D gene ambiguous. From germline, CDR1 is SGHRS and CDR2 YFSETQ. V lost 4 bases and J 9 bases, leaving 10 bases between the germline ends. There are 11 residues in the CDR3. DNA of the CDR3: TGCGCCAGCAGCGGCGTCGGGCAAGCTTTCTTT. Residues: CASSGVGQAFF.

This clonotype was detected many times. J is TRBJ2-1 and V is TRBV12-3 or TRBV12-4; perhaps TRBD2 as D (5 bases). The CDR3 totals 13 residues. V was clipped by 5 bases and J by 7 bases, with 12 bases between them. DNA of the CDR3: TGTGCCAGCAGTCGGACGGGCGGGAATGAGCAGTTCTTC. Translation gives CASSRTGGNEQFF.

Only a few counts were recorded for this clonotype. V and J are TRBV7-6 and TRBJ2-7, with 7 nucleotides matching TRBD1. V dropped 2 bases and J dropped 1; count of bases not matched to a gene: 11. The CDR3 is 17 residues long. CDR1 is SGHVS, CDR2 FNYEAQ, per germline. The CDR3 region is CASSLMVGGAKSYEQYF. CDR3 coding DNA: TGTGCCAGCAGCTTAATGGTAGGGGGCGCGAAATCCTACGAGCAGTACTTC.

The table lists this clonotype with a few counts. The chain has TRBV7-6 and TRBJ2-1; tentatively, D is TRBD1 (6 bases). The V gene's germline CDR1 is SGHVS and CDR2 FNYEAQ. This CDR3 comprises 17 residues. V was shortened by 5 bases and J by 8 bases, with 25 bases between the two germline ends. CDR3 DNA sequence: TGTGCCAGCAGCCAAAGGACAGCCCAAGTATATGGGGATGAGCAGTTCTTC. It translates to CASSQRTAQVYGDEQFF.

The chain combines TRBV7-2 with TRBJ1-6, with a tentative D call TRBD1 (6 bases). V was clipped by 1 base and J by 7 bases, with 17 bases between them. Germline assignment: CDR1 SGHTA and CDR2 FQGNSA. CDR3 length equals 17 residues. The CDR3 region has the DNA TGTGCCAGCAGCTTAGGGTTCGGGGGGCTCGGGAATTCACCCCTCCACTTT. Amino acid sequence: CASSLGFGGLGNSPLHF.

The chain has TRBV20-1 and TRBJ2-7; tentatively, D is TRBD1 (6 bases). The CDR3 sequence is 13 residues long. V was shortened by 2 bases and J by 6 bases, with 14 bases between the two germline ends. Germline V gene lookup returns CDR1 DFQATT and CDR2 SNEGSKA (reference sequence). The CDR3 DNA is TGCAGTGCTAGAAATGAACAGGGCTCCGAGCAGTACTTC. Amino acids: CSARNEQGSEQYF.

In its sample, this clonotype was seen many times. The V call is TRBV5-1, the J call TRBJ2-3; the match to TRBD1 covers 8 bases. The ends lost 0 bases at V and 4 bases at J; junction bases unmatched: 7. Germline V gene data show CDR1 as SGHRS and CDR2 as YFSETQ. The CDR3 is made up of 16 amino acids. The CDR3, as DNA: TGCGCCAGCAGCTTGGACCCAACAGGGGGTGCAGATACGCAGTATTTT. Protein product: CASSLDPTGGADTQYF.

A few counts support this clonotype. The chain is built from TRBV7-9 and TRBJ2-2, with D perhaps being TRBD1 or TRBD2 (5 bases each). From germline, CDR1 is SEHNR and CDR2 FQNEAQ (reference sequence). V dropped 6 bases and J dropped 1 base, with 12 bases sitting between them. The CDR3 is 15 residues long. Here the CDR3 reads CASRAGTENTGELFF. Written as DNA, the CDR3 is TGTGCCAGCAGAGCAGGGACCGAGAACACCGGGGAGCTGTTTTTT. Supplemented by reference TRBV7-9 and TRBJ2-2, the full variable domain reads DTGVSQNPRHKITKRGQNVTFRCDPISEHNRLYWYRQTLGQGPEFLTYFQNEAQLEKSRLLSDRFSAERPKGSFSTLEIQRTEQGDSAMYLCASRAGTENTGELFFGEGSRLTVL.

Ten or more counts support this clonotype. The chain has TRBV10-3 and TRBJ2-5, with 8 positions matching TRBD1. Germline V gene sequence: CDR1 ENHRY, CDR2 SYGVKD. V shed 6 bases and J 5 bases; nucleotides not matched to a gene: 5. This CDR3 comprises 13 residues. Here the CDR3 reads CAISSGTGETQYF. In DNA form, the CDR3 reads TGTGCCATCAGCTCCGGGACAGGCGAGACCCAGTACTTC.

Ten or more counts support this clonotype. J is TRBJ2-3 and V is TRBV20-1; 8 nucleotides agree with TRBD2. CDR3 length: 13 residues. CDR1 and CDR2 (germline): DFQATT, SNEGSKA (reference sequence). The V and J ends lost 5 bases and 3 bases, in that order; junction bases with no gene match: 4. The CDR3 bases are TGCAGTGCTCGGGGGGGGTCGACAGATACGCAGTATTTT. Its translation is CSARGGSTDTQYF.